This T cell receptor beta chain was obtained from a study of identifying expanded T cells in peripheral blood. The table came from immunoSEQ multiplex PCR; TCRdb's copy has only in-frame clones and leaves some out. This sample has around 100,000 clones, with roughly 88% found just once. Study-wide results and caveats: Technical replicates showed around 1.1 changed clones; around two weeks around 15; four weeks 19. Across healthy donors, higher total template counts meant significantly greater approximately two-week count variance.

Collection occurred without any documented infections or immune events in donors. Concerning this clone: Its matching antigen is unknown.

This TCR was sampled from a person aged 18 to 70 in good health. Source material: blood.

The CDR3 nucleotides are TGTGCCAGCAGCTTGGGAGGGGTCCAAGAGACCCAGTACTTC. Translated, it gives CASSLGGVQETQYF. The rearrangement uses TRBV7-9 and TRBJ2-5, with 7 bases aligning to TRBD2. CDR1 and CDR2 from the germline V gene are SEHNR and FQNEAQ (reference sequence). CDR3 size: 14 residues. With 3 bases clipped from V and 1 base from J, the junction kept 2 bases outside the gene matches.